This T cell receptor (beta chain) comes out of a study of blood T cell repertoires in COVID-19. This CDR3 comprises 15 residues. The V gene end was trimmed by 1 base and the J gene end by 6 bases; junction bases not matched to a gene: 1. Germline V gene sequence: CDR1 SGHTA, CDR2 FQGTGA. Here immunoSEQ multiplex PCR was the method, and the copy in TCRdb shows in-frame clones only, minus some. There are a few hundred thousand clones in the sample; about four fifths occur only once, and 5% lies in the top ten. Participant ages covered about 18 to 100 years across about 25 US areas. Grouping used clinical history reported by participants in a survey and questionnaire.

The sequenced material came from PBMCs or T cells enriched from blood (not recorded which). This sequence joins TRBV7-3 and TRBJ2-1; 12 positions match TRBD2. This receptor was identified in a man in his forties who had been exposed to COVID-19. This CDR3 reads CASSLRLAGVNEQFF. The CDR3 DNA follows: TGTGCCAGCAGCTTAAGACTAGCGGGAGTCAATGAGCAGTTCTTC.